The present entry profiles one T cell receptor (beta chain) with its context. Donor samples were obtained from healthy Caucasian individuals from Russia, aged about 6 to 95. Isolation of PBMCs gave at least 7 million cells per sample. The entry originates in a study of blood T cells in healthy people across ages. Per germline, CDR1 MNHEY and CDR2 SVGEGT. The V and J ends lost 1 base and 0 bases, in that order; junction bases with no gene match: 4. The CDR3 loop spans 16 amino acids. For the second PCR, which ran for about 6 to 11 cycles, a sample-barcoded 5' primer and a J-beta primer mix were used. Each CDR3 protein is one row after TCRdb ran MiXCR on the 5' RACE reads. The sample holds over a million distinct CDR3 sequences, approximately 63% seen once.

The sequenced sample consisted of blood. The chain uses TRBV6-2 or TRBV6-3 and TRBJ2-5, with TRBD2 matching over 8 bases. This clonotype was obtained from a man aged 18 to 29 in good health. The CDR3 DNA reads TGTGCCAGCAGTTACTACGGCGGGAGGTACCAAGAGACCCAGTACTTC. Protein product: CASSYYGGRYQETQYF.